The clone carrying this T cell receptor (beta chain) turned up a few times. Its antigen is as yet unknown. The data are from a study of T cell repertoires in cytomegalovirus infection. Across the study: Based on public TCR beta signatures, there were indications of CMV infection and of a matching HLA type.

CDR3 size: 13 residues. Germline CDR1 and CDR2: LGHNT and FRNRAP. Trimming cost V 6 bases and J 0 bases, with 3 bases left between them. From the reads, TCRdb called clonotypes with MiXCR, one entry per CDR3 protein. The sample includes 550,000 to 700,000 distinct CDR3 sequences, around 40% of them seen just once. This chain joins TRBV12-5 and TRBJ2-6; D remains unclear. The sequences come from cultured PBMCs, collected from culture after CMV antigen stimulation. This receptor was taken from a human donor in good health (CMV status not recorded). Some clones in this sample may be carry-over from other donors' samples. The CDR3 DNA sequence: TGTGCTAGTGGCTCCTCTGGGGCCAACGTCCTGACTTTC. It codes for CASGSSGANVLTF.